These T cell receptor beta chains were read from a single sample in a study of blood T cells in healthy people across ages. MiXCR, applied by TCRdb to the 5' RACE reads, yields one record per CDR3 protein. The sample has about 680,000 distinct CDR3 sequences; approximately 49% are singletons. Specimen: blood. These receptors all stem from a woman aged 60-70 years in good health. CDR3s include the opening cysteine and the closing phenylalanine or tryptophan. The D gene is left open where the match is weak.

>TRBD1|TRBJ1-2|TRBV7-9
CASSSWAGGDSGYTF
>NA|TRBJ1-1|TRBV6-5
CASSYENTEAFF
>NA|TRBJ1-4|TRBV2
CASSENLFLRKERLFF
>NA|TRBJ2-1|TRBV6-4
CASSDRPYDGEQFF
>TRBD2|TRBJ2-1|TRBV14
CASSLIGLAGGWNEQFF
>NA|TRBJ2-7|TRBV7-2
CASSSLPREQYF
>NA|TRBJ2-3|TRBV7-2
CASSLIRSGGGGDTQYF
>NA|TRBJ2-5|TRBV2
CACGTLKETQYF
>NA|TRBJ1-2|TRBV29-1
CSVEVPGMRDGYTF
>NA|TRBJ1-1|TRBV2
CASSDTRDTEAFF
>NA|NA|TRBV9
CASSVGRGAHQETQYF
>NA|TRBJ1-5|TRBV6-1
CASSEALPANQPQHF
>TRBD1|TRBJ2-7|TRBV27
CASSSRTGGSYEQYF
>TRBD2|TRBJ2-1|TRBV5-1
CASSVGLAYDEQFF
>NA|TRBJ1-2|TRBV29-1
CSVWGADYGYTF
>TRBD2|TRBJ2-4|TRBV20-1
CSARIQREAKNIQYF
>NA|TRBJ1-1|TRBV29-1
CSVGAGAREEAFF
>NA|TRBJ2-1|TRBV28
CASTAYNEQFF
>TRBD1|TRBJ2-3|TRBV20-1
CSAPGQFSTDAQYF
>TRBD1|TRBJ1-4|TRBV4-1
CASSRRAGTGEEKLFF
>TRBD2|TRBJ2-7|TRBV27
CASSSSGRTLGEQYF
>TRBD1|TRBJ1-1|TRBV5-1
CASSPDREASLAFF
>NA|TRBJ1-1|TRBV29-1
CSVEGSFGNTEAFF
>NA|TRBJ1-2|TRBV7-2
CASSLQRGLGYGYTF
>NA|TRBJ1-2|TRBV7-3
CASSLRPGPYGYTF
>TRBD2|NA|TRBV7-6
CASSLVASGTSPETQYF
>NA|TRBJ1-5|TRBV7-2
CASSLVGGQPQHF
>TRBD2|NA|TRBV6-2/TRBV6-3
CASSYAAGAYEQYF